The 23 T cell receptor beta chains reported below all come from one sample, sequenced in a study of PD-1 blockade in classical Hodgkin lymphoma. As to time point: cycle 4 day 1 (C4D1), after five to seven weeks of nivolumab. After autologous stem cell transplantation all patients relapsed, and prior brentuximab vedotin exposure differed between cohorts. With magnetic negative selection, CD4+ T cells were purified from PBMCs that had been thawed. The repertoire was sequenced with immunoSEQ multiplex PCR; TCRdb's copy has only in-frame clones and lacks some. The sample holds over 10,000 clones, roughly 86% seen once. Sequences were derived from CD4+ T cells from blood, sampled before the fourth cycle of nivolumab. The receptors shown here come from a human donor with classical Hodgkin lymphoma.

V gene TRBV5-1 combines with J gene TRBJ2-1, with D possibly being TRBD1 or TRBD2 (5 bases each). V lost 3 bases and J lost 9, with 19 bases in between. Germline V gives CDR1 SGHRS, CDR2 YFSETQ. This CDR3 comprises 15 residues. In DNA, the CDR3 is TGCGCCAGCAGCTATATCGCCGGGACCGTGGGTGAGCAGTTCTTC. It specifies CASSYIAGTVGEQFF.

The chain carries TRBV30 and TRBJ2-3, with a possible D match to TRBD2 (5 bases). Trimming removed 4 bases from V and 0 bases from J, with 11 bases in between. In germline, CDR1 is GTSNPN, CDR2 SVGIG (reference sequence). This CDR3 spans 14 amino acids. The CDR3: CAWNRGQSTDTQYF. The DNA for the CDR3 is TGTGCCTGGAATCGCGGGCAGAGCACAGATACGCAGTATTTT.

The chain carries TRBV10-2 and TRBJ2-2, with TRBD2 identical over 8 bases. V was pared by 10 bases and J by 5 bases, with 9 bases of the junction left unmatched. The germline CDR1 and CDR2 sequences are WSHSY and SAAADI. This CDR3 is built from 14 residues. The CDR3 reads CATRGLAGTGELFF. The DNA of the CDR3 is TGCGCCACCCGAGGACTAGCTGGTACCGGGGAGCTGTTTTTT.

The chain uses TRBV6-5 and TRBJ1-4; 7 positions agree with TRBD1. CDR1 and CDR2 (germline): MNHEY, SVGAGI. V trimming: 11 bases; J trimming: 8 bases; junction bases outside the gene matches: 14. There are 14 residues in the CDR3. The CDR3 region has the DNA TGTGCCTCCAGTCCTGGGACAGCTCCCGAAAAACTGTTTTTT. Protein: CASSPGTAPEKLFF.

The chain links TRBV4-1 to TRBJ2-6; D unclear. CDR1 is MGHRA, CDR2 YSYEKL, per germline. CDR3 size: 16 residues. With 0 bases removed from V and 2 bases from J, the gap between germline ends came to 8 bases. CDR3 loop: CASSQDAFPGANVLTF. The DNA of the CDR3 is TGCGCCAGCAGCCAAGATGCGTTCCCTGGGGCCAACGTCCTGACTTTC.

The V call is TRBV18, the J call TRBJ1-6; 8 bases align to TRBD1. Germline-derived CDR1 and CDR2 are KGHSH and LQKENI. V shed 3 bases, J shed 10 bases, and the junction held 8 bases outside the gene matches. CDR3 size: 15 residues. In DNA form, the CDR3 reads TGTGCCAGCTCACCGAGACAGGGGATGATCTCACCCCTCCACTTT. Its translation: CASSPRQGMISPLHF.

V usage is TRBV7-2 and J usage is TRBJ2-7, with 7 bases that match TRBD2. V trimming: 6 bases; J trimming: 1 base; junction bases outside the gene matches: 15. CDR1 and CDR2 from the germline V gene are SGHTA and FQGNSA. The CDR3 consists of 17 residues. CDR3 sequence: CASRGRVARGSSYEQYF. CDR3 coding DNA: TGTGCCAGCAGGGGAAGAGTGGCGCGGGGGTCGTCCTACGAGCAGTACTTC.

The chain combines TRBV5-4 with TRBJ2-5; 8 bases are a match to TRBD1. Per germline, CDR1 SGHNT and CDR2 YYREEE (reference sequence). The CDR3 is 14 residues long. V dropped 4 bases and J dropped 1; count of bases not matched to a gene: 3. Written as DNA, the CDR3 is TGTGCCAGCAGCATAGGACAGGGCCAAGAGACCCAGTACTTC. Its protein product is CASSIGQGQETQYF.

This clone was recorded a few times. The genes are TRBV19 and TRBJ2-7, with D possibly TRBD2 on 7 matching bases. V was cut by 4 bases and J by 3 bases, with 19 bases left in between. CDR3 length: 16 amino acids. Germline CDR1 LNHDA, CDR2 SQIVND (reference sequence). In nucleotides, the CDR3 is TGTGCCAGTAGTAGATCCGCTGGGGGGGCCTTCTACGAGCAGTACTTC. Translated, it gives CASSRSAGGAFYEQYF.

The chain uses TRBV11-2 and TRBJ2-7; tentatively, D is TRBD1 (7 bases). Per germline, CDR1 SGHAT and CDR2 FQNNGV. V gave up 7 bases and J gave up 2 bases, with 24 bases separating them. The length of the CDR3 is 17 residues. The CDR3 nucleotides read TGTGCCAGCACCAACCTGAGGGGGCAGGGGGGCGCCTACGAGCAGTACTTC. It codes for CASTNLRGQGGAYEQYF.

The chain joins TRBV27 to TRBJ2-1; 8 nucleotides match TRBD2. V shed 8 bases and J 15 bases; nucleotides not matched to a gene: 9. The CDR3 has 11 amino acids. Looked up from germline, CDR1 is MNHEY and CDR2 is SMNVEV (reference sequence). CDR3 DNA sequence: TGTGCCAGCGGATTAAGGAGCGGGGGGTTCTTC. Translating gives CASGLRSGGFF.

The V and J genes are TRBV2 and TRBJ1-6; 7 positions agree with TRBD1. Looked up from germline, CDR1 is SNHLY and CDR2 is FYNNEI. CDR3 length equals 15 residues. With 6 bases clipped from V and 6 bases from J, the junction kept 8 bases outside the gene matches. The DNA for the CDR3 is TGTGCCAGCAGGCGGACAGGTCTAGCTAATTCACCCCTCCACTTT. Translating gives CASRRTGLANSPLHF.

The rearrangement joins TRBV7-9 to TRBJ2-1; D gene ambiguous. The CDR3 spans 15 residues. The V end was cut by 2 bases, the J end by 5 bases, with 13 bases between. Germline-derived CDR1 and CDR2 are SEHNR and FQNEAQ (reference sequence). CDR3 sequence reads: CASSLLVGFHNEQFF. CDR3 nucleotides: TGTGCCAGCAGCTTATTAGTGGGGTTCCACAATGAGCAGTTCTTC.

In DNA, the CDR3 is TGTGCCAGCAGCTTAGGGGGGGGCCATCAGCCCCAGCATTTT. It translates to CASSLGGGHQPQHF. The V gene is TRBV7-9, the J gene TRBJ1-5; D may be TRBD1 (6 bases). Per the germline V gene, CDR1 is SEHNR and CDR2 is FQNEAQ (reference sequence). The CDR3 spans 14 residues. V was pared by 1 base and J by 5 bases, with 9 bases between.

The V call is TRBV15, the J call TRBJ2-1; TRBD2 agrees at 9 bases. Germline V lookup: CDR1 LNHNV, CDR2 YYDKDF (reference sequence). The CDR3 runs to 16 residues. Unmatched junction bases numbered 9, after V lost 0 bases and J lost 9 bases. The DNA for the CDR3 is TGTGCCACCAGCAGAGAAACGGCTAGCGGGACGTCTGAGCAGTTCTTC. Protein sequence: CATSRETASGTSEQFF.

This clone has just one count. J is TRBJ2-3 and V is TRBV7-9; 7 bases line up with TRBD2. With 5 bases clipped from V and 5 bases from J, the junction kept 13 bases outside the gene matches. Germline CDR1 SEHNR, CDR2 FQNEAQ (reference sequence). The CDR3 runs 16 residues. CDR3 coding DNA: TGTGCCAGCAGCCCCACCCTCGGGAGGCCCGGAGATACGCAGTATTTT. Translation gives CASSPTLGRPGDTQYF.

The V call is TRBV7-2, the J call TRBJ1-2; tentatively, D is TRBD1 (5 bases). The CDR3 spans 13 residues. V shed 1 base and J shed 8 bases, with 11 bases lying between them. CDR1 and CDR2 (germline): SGHTA, FQGNSA. The CDR3 here is CASSLGGTRGYTF. In nucleotides, the CDR3 is TGTGCCAGCAGCTTAGGGGGGACTAGGGGCTACACCTTC.

The V and J genes are TRBV7-2 and TRBJ1-5, with no clear D. The CDR3 has 13 amino acids. Germline CDR1 SGHTA, CDR2 FQGNSA. The germline V and J ends were trimmed by 2 bases and 5 bases, with 7 bases remaining between them. CDR3 region: CASSLTRDQPQHF. The DNA for the CDR3 is TGTGCCAGCAGCTTAACCCGGGATCAGCCCCAGCATTTT.

The chain joins TRBV18 to TRBJ1-6, with D tentatively TRBD1 (5 bases). Germline V gene sequence: CDR1 KGHSH, CDR2 LQKENI. V lost 2 bases to trimming and J lost 7 bases, with 15 bases between them. CDR3 length: 16 residues. The CDR3: CASSPRLQGSNSPLHF. CDR3 in DNA: TGTGCCAGCTCACCAAGGTTGCAGGGAAGCAATTCACCCCTCCACTTT.

The CDR3 nucleotides are TGTGCCAGCAGCGGACAAACCGGGCGGGGGTCAGATACGCAGTATTTT. It yields the protein CASSGQTGRGSDTQYF. V gene TRBV7-2 combines with J gene TRBJ2-3, with 7 bases that match TRBD2. The V and J ends lost 5 bases and 4 bases, in that order; junction bases with no gene match: 12. CDR1 SGHTA and CDR2 FQGNSA come from the germline V gene. The CDR3 totals 16 residues.

This rearrangement joins TRBV5-6 to TRBJ2-5, with 11 bases aligning to TRBD2. The CDR3 length is 16 residues. The germline V gene encodes CDR1 SGHDT and CDR2 YYEEEE. Trimming at V came to 1 base and at J to 10 bases, leaving 12 bases not matched to a gene. CDR3 nucleotide sequence: TGTGCCAGCAGCTTGTACACTACTAGCGGGAGTACCATCCAGTACTTC. Amino acid sequence: CASSLYTTSGSTIQYF.

The chain links TRBV6-1 to TRBJ2-7; 7 bases are a match to TRBD1. The CDR3 spans 17 residues. V shed 1 base and J 1 base; nucleotides not matched to a gene: 10. Germline values: CDR1 MNHNS, CDR2 SASEGT. CDR3 sequence: CASSEGQGIIRSYEQYF. CDR3 coding DNA: TGTGCCAGCAGTGAAGGACAGGGTATCATTAGGTCCTACGAGCAGTACTTC.

The genes are TRBV4-3 and TRBJ2-7, with 7 bases that match TRBD1. Germline V lookup: CDR1 LGHNA, CDR2 YSLEER. With 3 bases clipped from V and 0 bases from J, the junction kept 5 bases outside the gene matches. The CDR3 has 15 amino acids. This CDR3 is CASSQDRMSSYEQYF. In DNA, the CDR3 is TGCGCCAGCAGCCAGGACAGGATGAGCTCCTACGAGCAGTACTTC.